The 12 T cell receptor beta chains below come from one sample, sequenced in a study of T cell changes during pregnancy in multiple sclerosis. This table comes from immunoSEQ multiplex PCR, and its TCRdb copy is limited to in-frame clones, with some not included. The sample carries more than 80,000 clones, 91% recorded once. The source was PBMCs, collected in the first trimester of pregnancy. The receptors come from a female donor in good health, serving as a control in a pregnancy study. Some clones in this sample may be carry-over from other donors' samples.

In DNA form, the CDR3 reads TGTGCCAGTAGTATCCTGCAGGGGGCCCTTAACTATGGCTACACCTTC. Residues: CASSILQGALNYGYTF. This sequence joins TRBV19 and TRBJ1-2, with 8 bases matching TRBD1. V was clipped by 3 bases and J by 1 base; unmatched bases: 7. CDR3 length: 16 amino acids. Germline-derived CDR1 and CDR2 are LNHDA and SQIVND (reference sequence).

The gene calls are TRBV7-6 and TRBJ2-3; 12 bases are a match to TRBD2. Per germline, CDR1 SGHVS and CDR2 FNYEAQ. The CDR3 totals 16 residues. The V segment lost 6 bases and the J segment 5 bases; nucleotides outside the gene matches: 9. The CDR3 spells CASSSLAGGREDTQYF. The CDR3 DNA reads as TGTGCCAGCAGTTCACTAGCGGGAGGCCGGGAAGATACGCAGTATTTT.

This clone is a singleton in its sample. The rearrangement uses TRBV28 and TRBJ2-7; D is possibly TRBD2 (5 bases). This CDR3 has 12 residues. V shed 6 bases and J shed 3 bases, with 9 bases lying between them. Germline V gives CDR1 MDHEN, CDR2 SYDVKM. CDR3 DNA: TGTGCCAGCAGCCGACGGGGCTACGAGCAGTACTTC. Protein: CASSRRGYEQYF.

The rearrangement links TRBV18 to TRBJ1-5; TRBD1 matches 12 bases. This CDR3 is built from 17 residues. CDR1 is KGHSH, CDR2 LQKENI, per germline. J gave up 1 base and V 6 bases, and 7 bases lay outside the gene matches. CDR3 protein: CASSPGQGARSNQPQHF. CDR3 in DNA: TGTGCCAGCTCCCCGGGACAGGGGGCTCGGAGCAATCAGCCCCAGCATTTT.

V is TRBV28 and J is TRBJ2-2, with TRBD1 as a possible D gene (6 bases). V gave up 10 bases and J gave up 0 bases, with 9 bases separating them. The length of the CDR3 is 13 residues. Looked up from germline, CDR1 is MDHEN and CDR2 is SYDVKM. The CDR3 region is CATYRANTGELFF. DNA for the CDR3: TGTGCCACATACAGGGCGAACACCGGGGAGCTGTTTTTT.

V usage is TRBV15 and J usage is TRBJ2-5; 8 bases are a match to TRBD1. The germline CDR1 and CDR2 sequences are LNHNV and YYDKDF (reference sequence). The CDR3 contains 16 residues. The junction had 11 bases not matched to a gene; V was cut back by 3 bases and J by 5 bases. CDR3 in amino acids: CATSSGTTGAGETQYF. CDR3 nucleotides: TGTGCCACCAGCAGTGGCACGACAGGGGCAGGGGAGACCCAGTACTTC.

The chain recombines TRBV12-5 with TRBJ1-1, with 8 positions matching TRBD1. Germline lookup yields CDR1 LGHNT and CDR2 FRNRAP. The CDR3 totals 17 residues. V lost 1 base to trimming and J lost 1 base; unmatched junction nucleotides: 8. The CDR3 reads CASGLARQGLSNTEAFF. CDR3 sequence (DNA): TGTGCTAGTGGTTTGGCTCGACAGGGGCTGTCGAACACTGAAGCTTTCTTT.

The CDR3 here is CASSEAGTGGEQYF. The CDR3 nucleotides are TGTGCCAGCAGTGAAGCGGGGACAGGGGGCGAGCAGTACTTC. The chain recombines TRBV6-1 with TRBJ2-7; the match to TRBD1 covers 11 bases. Germline assignment: CDR1 MNHNS and CDR2 SASEGT. V shed 0 bases and J 6 bases; nucleotides not matched to a gene: 1. The CDR3 contains 14 residues.

V usage is TRBV6-6 and J usage is TRBJ2-3, with TRBD1 matching over 9 bases. V was pared by 5 bases and J by 3 bases, with 6 bases of the junction left unmatched. There are 15 residues in the CDR3. Germline-derived CDR1 and CDR2 are MNHNY and SVGAGI (reference sequence). The CDR3 reads CASSLGTGRTDTQYF. The CDR3 DNA reads TGTGCCAGCAGTCTAGGGACAGGGCGGACAGATACGCAGTATTTT.

This clone was recorded once. The chain is built from TRBV28 and TRBJ2-2; D is unclear. The CDR3 loop spans 12 amino acids. The germline V gene encodes CDR1 MDHEN and CDR2 SYDVKM. Trimming shortened V by 4 bases and J by 3 bases, and 3 bases separated the two germline ends. The CDR3 nucleotides read TGTGCCAGCAGTTCATACACCGGGGAGCTGTTTTTT. The encoded protein is CASSSYTGELFF.

The sample holds one count of this clone. The rearrangement links TRBV19 to TRBJ2-5; D gene unclear. CDR3 size: 12 residues. Germline V lookup: CDR1 LNHDA, CDR2 SQIVND (reference sequence). V was trimmed by 6 bases and J by 1 base, leaving 6 bases between them. CDR3 region: CASRSFQETQYF. CDR3 DNA sequence: TGTGCCAGTAGATCCTTCCAAGAGACCCAGTACTTC.

V usage is TRBV18 and J usage is TRBJ1-1; D is uncertain. The germline gives CDR1 KGHSH, CDR2 LQKENI. V lost 4 bases and J lost 1, with 4 bases in between. CDR3 length: 12 residues. The CDR3 nucleotides are TGTGCCAGCTCACGACAGAACACTGAAGCTTTCTTT. Translated: CASSRQNTEAFF.